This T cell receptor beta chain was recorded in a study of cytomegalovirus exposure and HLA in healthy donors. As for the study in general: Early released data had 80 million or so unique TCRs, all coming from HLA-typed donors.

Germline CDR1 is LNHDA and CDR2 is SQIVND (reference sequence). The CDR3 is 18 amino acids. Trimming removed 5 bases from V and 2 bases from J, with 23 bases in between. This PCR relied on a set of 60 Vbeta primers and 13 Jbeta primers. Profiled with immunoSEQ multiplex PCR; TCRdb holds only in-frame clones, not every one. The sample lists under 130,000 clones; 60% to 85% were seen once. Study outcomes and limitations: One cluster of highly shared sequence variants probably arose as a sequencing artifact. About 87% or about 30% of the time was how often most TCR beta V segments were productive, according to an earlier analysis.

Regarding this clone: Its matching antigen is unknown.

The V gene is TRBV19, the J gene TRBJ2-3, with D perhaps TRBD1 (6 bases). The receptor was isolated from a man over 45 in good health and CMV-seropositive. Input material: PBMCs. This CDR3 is CASSSQGPGLLNTDTQYF. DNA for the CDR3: TGTGCCAGTAGTTCCCAGGGGCCCGGACTCCTTAACACAGATACGCAGTATTTT.